Listed here are 13 T cell receptor beta chains from one sample, sequenced in a study of T-cell memory formation after mild COVID-19. Each CDR3 protein gets one entry after TCRdb re-called the 5' RACE reads with MiXCR. The sample has some 40,000 distinct CDR3 sequences, 7.3% seen once. Source material: PBMCs or a T cell subset sorted from them (not recorded which). Source of these receptors: a man younger than 35 who had mild COVID-19 (a few samples of this study predate the infection). Cell type and time point are not known.

This clonotype has just a few counts. The chain links TRBV7-8 to TRBJ1-2; TRBD1 agrees at 7 bases. J was trimmed by 10 bases and V by 5 bases; bases with no gene match: 4. The CDR3 consists of 11 residues. CDR1 and CDR2 (germline): SGHVS, FQNEAQ. CDR3 residues: CASSGTAAYTF. The CDR3 bases are TGTGCCAGCAGCGGGACAGCGGCCTACACCTTC.

This clonotype was seen ten or more times. The chain has TRBV12-3 or TRBV12-4 and TRBJ1-4; 10 bases fit TRBD1. V shed 5 bases and J 8 bases; nucleotides not matched to a gene: 8. The length of the CDR3 is 15 residues. CDR3 loop: CASSAPGQGLEKLFF. As DNA, the CDR3 is TGTGCCAGCAGTGCTCCGGGACAGGGGCTGGAAAAACTGTTTTTT.

CDR3 sequence: CASNKGGTDTQYF. The CDR3 DNA follows: TGTGCCAGCAACAAGGGGGGCACAGATACGCAGTATTTT. This rearrangement joins TRBV27 to TRBJ2-3; D perhaps matches TRBD1 (6 bases). CDR3 length: 13 amino acids. Germline lookup yields CDR1 MNHEY and CDR2 SMNVEV (reference sequence). Deletions cut 7 bases from V and 1 base from J, with 9 bases between.

The J gene is TRBJ2-7, the V gene TRBV6-5, with a tentative D call TRBD2 (5 bases). The CDR3 loop spans 14 amino acids. Trimming removed 5 bases from V and 6 bases from J, with 17 bases in between. Germline CDR1 reads MNHEY; CDR2 reads SVGAGI. Written as DNA, the CDR3 is TGTGCCAGCAGTCGATTGTCCGCGGGTTCCGAGCAGTACTTC. It codes for CASSRLSAGSEQYF.

This clonotype was found a few times. The chain is built from TRBV11-2 and TRBJ2-5; perhaps D is TRBD1 or TRBD2 (6 bases each). This CDR3 spans 15 amino acids. V was trimmed by 6 bases and J by 7 bases, leaving 21 bases between them. CDR1 SGHAT and CDR2 FQNNGV come from the germline V gene. The CDR3 protein is CASRPRGAGGWTQYF. The CDR3 DNA is TGTGCCAGCAGACCCAGGGGAGCGGGCGGATGGACCCAGTACTTC.

The sample holds many counts of this clonotype. V and J are TRBV7-9 and TRBJ1-2, with D possibly TRBD1 on 5 matching bases. Germline CDR1 is SEHNR and CDR2 is FQNEAQ (reference sequence). V gave up 4 bases and J gave up 5 bases, with 11 bases separating them. The CDR3 runs to 13 residues. CDR3 amino acids: CASSSDSPYGYTF. The DNA for the CDR3 is TGTGCCAGCAGCTCCGACAGCCCTTATGGCTACACCTTC.

In this sample, this clonotype is medium-sized. The chain carries TRBV11-2 and TRBJ2-1; D gene unclear. Deletions cut 5 bases from V and 4 bases from J, with 6 bases between. This CDR3 is built from 12 residues. In germline, CDR1 is SGHAT, CDR2 FQNNGV. CDR3 residues: CASSKEYNEQFF. DNA of the CDR3: TGTGCCAGCAGCAAAGAATACAATGAGCAGTTCTTC.

V is TRBV14 and J is TRBJ2-5, with a tentative D call TRBD2 (5 bases). The CDR3 consists of 12 residues. The ends were cut back, 1 base at V and 7 bases at J, with 7 bases in the middle. The V gene's germline CDR1 is SGHDN and CDR2 FVKESK. The CDR3 spells CASSQVGATQYF. In DNA, the CDR3 is TGTGCCAGCAGCCAAGTGGGAGCGACCCAGTACTTC.

J is TRBJ2-1 and V is TRBV11-2; 10 nucleotides align to TRBD1. Losses at the gene ends were 4 bases for V and 8 bases for J; bases not matched to a gene: 2. The CDR3 spans 13 residues. The germline CDR1 and CDR2 sequences are SGHAT and FQNNGV. DNA for the CDR3: TGTGCCAGCAGCTCGACAGGGGGCGATGAGCAGTTCTTC. It yields the protein CASSSTGGDEQFF.

The sample holds a few counts of this clonotype. This CDR3 reads CSVAQETQYF. The CDR3 DNA is TGCAGCGTCGCCCAAGAGACCCAGTACTTC. The V and J genes are TRBV29-1 and TRBJ2-5; D remains ambiguous. In germline, CDR1 is SQVTM, CDR2 ANQGSEA. The V end lost 6 bases, the J end lost 1 base, and 3 bases lay between the germline ends. The CDR3 has 10 residues.

This clonotype was seen more than once but under ten times. The genes are TRBV20-1 and TRBJ2-5; TRBD2 might be the D (5 bases). V was pared by 5 bases and J by 2 bases, with 9 bases between. Germline CDR1 DFQATT, CDR2 SNEGSKA (reference sequence). The CDR3 runs 12 residues. This CDR3 is CSADQRQETQYF. CDR3 sequence (DNA): TGCAGTGCTGACCAGCGGCAAGAGACCCAGTACTTC.

This clonotype was detected only a few times. This chain connects TRBV24-1 to TRBJ1-5; unclear D gene. V was shortened by 3 bases and J by 8 bases, with 13 bases between the two germline ends. CDR1 is KGHDR, CDR2 SFDVKD, per germline. The CDR3 consists of 14 residues. The CDR3 protein is CATSDEANSKPQHF. As DNA, the CDR3 is TGTGCCACCAGTGATGAGGCTAATAGCAAGCCCCAGCATTTT.

The sample holds a few counts of this clonotype. The chain recombines TRBV5-1 with TRBJ2-5; D is uncertain. Germline CDR1 is SGHRS and CDR2 is YFSETQ. Trimming removed 0 bases from V and 7 bases from J, with 10 bases in between. CDR3 length: 13 amino acids. The CDR3 loop reads CASSLGMVGTQYF. Written as DNA, the CDR3 is TGCGCCAGCAGCTTGGGGATGGTGGGGACCCAGTACTTC.